The 11 T cell receptor beta chains presented below share a single source sample, sequenced in a study of T cell responses to AZD1222 COVID-19 vaccine. Here immunoSEQ multiplex PCR was the method, and the copy in TCRdb shows in-frame clones only, minus some. Of about 200,000 clones listed, 85% to 90% are singletons. The material was peripheral blood, obtained on day 0 of AZD1222 vaccination. All receptors come from an adult in good health.

The chain links TRBV2 to TRBJ1-5, with D possibly being TRBD1 (5 bases). Trimming removed 4 bases from V and 7 bases from J, with 14 bases in between. Germline V gene lookup returns CDR1 SNHLY and CDR2 FYNNEI. This CDR3 is built from 14 residues. CDR3 protein: CASSGPEGIQPQHF. CDR3 DNA sequence: TGTGCCAGCAGTGGCCCGGAGGGGATCCAGCCCCAGCATTTT.

The chain links TRBV14 to TRBJ2-3; D gene ambiguous. Per germline, CDR1 SGHDN and CDR2 FVKESK. This CDR3 is 14 amino acids long. V shed 3 bases and J shed 8 bases, with 15 bases lying between them. DNA for the CDR3: TGTGCCAGCAGCCACCAGGCCCGAATGGGTACGCAGTATTTT. It is translated as CASSHQARMGTQYF.

The rearrangement uses TRBV7-2 and TRBJ1-4; D possibly corresponds to TRBD1 (5 bases). CDR1 and CDR2 (germline): SGHTA, FQGNSA. V dropped 3 bases and J dropped 8 bases, with 16 bases sitting between them. The CDR3 length is 15 residues. The DNA for the CDR3 is TGTGCCAGCAGCTTCCCGGGACCAGGGCGGGAAAAACTGTTTTTT. It yields the protein CASSFPGPGREKLFF.

The chain couples TRBV6-5 to TRBJ1-1, with a possible D match to TRBD1 (6 bases). Per the germline V gene, CDR1 is MNHEY and CDR2 is SVGAGI. This CDR3 is built from 13 residues. The V end was cut by 7 bases, the J end by 3 bases, with 12 bases between. CDR3 nucleotide sequence: TGTGCCAGCACCAAAGGGGGGGACACTGAAGCTTTCTTT. Encoded protein: CASTKGGDTEAFF.

The table lists this clone with a few counts. This rearrangement joins TRBV7-9 to TRBJ2-5, with D tentatively TRBD1 (5 bases). Germline loops: CDR1 SEHNR, CDR2 FQNEAQ (reference sequence). Trimming shortened V by 3 bases and J by 3 bases, and 14 bases separated the two germline ends. The CDR3 covers 15 residues. CDR3 amino acids: CASSFRALQEETQYF. The CDR3 DNA is TGTGCCAGCAGCTTCCGGGCCCTACAGGAAGAGACCCAGTACTTC.

Turning to this clone: Within the sample, other DNA sequences also encode this same CDR3. This chain uses TRBV30 with TRBJ2-3, with D uncertain. Trimming cost V 0 bases and J 4 bases, with 2 bases left between them. This CDR3 contains 11 residues. Germline V gene data show CDR1 as GTSNPN and CDR2 as SVGIG (reference sequence). This chain's CDR3 is CAWSVSDTQYF. The CDR3 DNA reads as TGTGCCTGGAGTGTGTCAGATACGCAGTATTTT. Full variable domain (outside the CDR3, taken from reference TRBV30 and TRBJ2-3): SQTIHQWPATLVQPVGSPLSLECTVEGTSNPNLYWYRQAAGRGLQLLFYSVGIGQISSEVPQNLSASRPQDRQFILSSKKLLLSDSGFYLCAWSVSDTQYFGPGTRLTVL.

V is TRBV3-1 (or the pseudogene TRBV3-2) and J is TRBJ1-2; D is uncertain. V was cut by 5 bases and J by 2 bases, with 15 bases left in between. This CDR3 is 15 amino acids long. Germline V gives CDR1 LGHDT, CDR2 YNNKEL (reference sequence). The CDR3 DNA sequence: TGTGCCAGCAGCTCCCCCGTCGACATAAACTATGGCTACACCTTC. Its translation: CASSSPVDINYGYTF.

The chain links TRBV6-5 to TRBJ1-1, with D tentatively TRBD1 (5 bases). The CDR3 spans 13 residues. V shed 2 bases and J shed 10 bases, with 14 bases lying between them. Germline lookup yields CDR1 MNHEY and CDR2 SVGAGI. CDR3 DNA: TGTGCCAGCAGTTACAAATTGGACACCCGAGCTTTCTTT. As protein: CASSYKLDTRAFF.

The V and J genes are TRBV5-6 and TRBJ2-3; weak D call: TRBD1 (5 bases). Germline-derived CDR1 and CDR2 are SGHDT and YYEEEE. Between the trimmed V and J ends, which lost 1 base and 2 bases, there was a span of 11 bases. The length of the CDR3 is 15 residues. DNA for the CDR3: TGTGCCAGCAGCTTGCAGTCGGACAACACAGATACGCAGTATTTT. Protein sequence: CASSLQSDNTDTQYF.

This chain uses TRBV5-1 with TRBJ2-2; maybe TRBD1 (5 bases). The CDR3 is made up of 15 amino acids. Deletions cut 5 bases from V and 7 bases from J, with 18 bases between. Germline values: CDR1 SGHRS, CDR2 YFSETQ. The CDR3 protein is CASRLGTTAYGELFF. The CDR3 coding sequence is TGCGCCAGCAGACTTGGAACGACAGCTTACGGGGAGCTGTTTTTT.

The rearrangement links TRBV29-1 to TRBJ1-1; D ambiguous. The CDR3 covers 16 residues. V lost 2 bases and J 0 bases, leaving 16 bases between the germline ends. Germline V CDR1 and CDR2: SQVTM, ANQGSEA. CDR3 in amino acids: CSVESLQTGMNTEAFF. The CDR3, as DNA: TGCAGCGTTGAAAGTCTTCAGACGGGGATGAACACTGAAGCTTTCTTT.